This T cell receptor beta chain was sequenced in a study of cytotoxic CD8 clonotypes in ibrutinib-treated CLL. Background on the study: There were approximately ten relapsed/refractory patients and around 15 treatment-naive patients, and fewer than 18 were IGHV unmutated. Response sampling came at median approximately twelve months of treatment, ranging about 6 to 36 months. Study-wide findings and caveats: Increased clonality at ibrutinib response gave way to a return toward baseline at progression. Clonality correlated strongly with circulating CD8+ T cells and exceeded age-matched healthy donors at baseline.

Details on this clone: What it recognizes is unknown.

The V gene lost 1 base and the J gene lost 0 bases, with 10 bases spanning the gap. Germline assignment: CDR1 SGHTA and CDR2 FQGNSA. The CDR3 loop spans 15 amino acids. Clones were sequenced by immunoSEQ multiplex PCR, and TCRdb holds only the in-frame ones, with some missing. The profile shows fewer than 55,000 clones, about three fifths of them singletons. This rearrangement joins TRBV7-2 to TRBJ2-7; TRBD2 might be the D (6 bases). The receptor was isolated from a human donor with chronic lymphocytic leukemia. The specimen comprised PBMCs, sampled after 24 months of ibrutinib treatment. The CDR3 here is CASSLGEVTSYEQYF. Written as DNA, the CDR3 is TGTGCCAGCAGCTTAGGGGAGGTTACCTCCTACGAGCAGTACTTC. Supplemented by reference TRBV7-2 and TRBJ2-7, the full variable domain reads GAGVSQSPSNKVTEKGKDVELRCDPISGHTALYWYRQSLGQGLEFLIYFQGNSAPDKSGLPSDRFSAERTGGSVSTLTIQRTQQEDSAVYLCASSLGEVTSYEQYFGPGTRLTVT.